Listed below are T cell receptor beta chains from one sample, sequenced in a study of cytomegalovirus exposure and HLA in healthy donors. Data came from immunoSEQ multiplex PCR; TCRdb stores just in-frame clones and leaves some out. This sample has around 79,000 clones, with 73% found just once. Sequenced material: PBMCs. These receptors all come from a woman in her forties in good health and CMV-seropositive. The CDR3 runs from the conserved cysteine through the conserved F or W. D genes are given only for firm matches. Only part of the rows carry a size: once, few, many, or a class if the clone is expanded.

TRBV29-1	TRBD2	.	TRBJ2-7	TGCAGCGTTGCCAGACTAGCGGTTAGCTCCTACGAGCAGTACTTC	CSVARLAVSSYEQYF
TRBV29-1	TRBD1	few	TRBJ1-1	TGCAGCGTTACCACAGGGGGCAAGGGCACTGAAGCTTTCTTT	CSVTTGGKGTEAFF
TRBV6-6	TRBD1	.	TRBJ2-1	TGTGCCAGCACGGTGGCCGGACAGGGGGAACAGTTCTTC	CASTVAGQGEQFF
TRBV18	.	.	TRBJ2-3	TGTGCCAGCTCACCCGACGGGGGATTTAAGTATTTT	CASSPDGGFKYF
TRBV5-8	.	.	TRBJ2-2	TGTGCCAGCAGCCCCGGCAGGATCACCGGGGAGCTGTTTTTT	CASSPGRITGELFF
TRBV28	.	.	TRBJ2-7	TGTGCCAGCAGGGCAGCAGGGGTGTTCAACGAGCAGTACTTC	CASRAAGVFNEQYF
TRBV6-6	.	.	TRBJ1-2	TGTGCCAGCAACTACCCTGGGGGGGATCGGGGCTACACCTTC	CASNYPGGDRGYTF
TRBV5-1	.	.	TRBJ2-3	TGCGCCTCCTTCGAAGGGGGCACAGATACGCAGTATTTT	CASFEGGTDTQYF
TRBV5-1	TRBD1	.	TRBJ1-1	TGCGCCAGCAGTCGCGACAGGGCGGGCACTGAAGCTTTCTTT	CASSRDRAGTEAFF
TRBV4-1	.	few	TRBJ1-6	TGCGCCAGCAGCCTGCCGGATTCACCCCTCCACTTT	CASSLPDSPLHF
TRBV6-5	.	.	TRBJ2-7	TGTGCCAGCAGGGAAACTTCGGGACAAGTATACGAGCAGTACTTC	CASRETSGQVYEQYF
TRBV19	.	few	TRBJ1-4	TGTGCCAGTAGTATCGCAGGGAATGAAAAACTGTTTTTT	CASSIAGNEKLFF
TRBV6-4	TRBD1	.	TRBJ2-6	TGTGCCAGCAGTGAGTATGGGACAGGGGGCCGTGGGGCCAACGTCCTGACTTTC	CASSEYGTGGRGANVLTF
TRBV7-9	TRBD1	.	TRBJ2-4	TGTGCCAGCAGACACACAGGGGTGGACATTCAGTACTTC	CASRHTGVDIQYF
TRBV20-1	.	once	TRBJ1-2	TGCAGTGCTAAACAGGGTTATGGCTACACCTTC	CSAKQGYGYTF
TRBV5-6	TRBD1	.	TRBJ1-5	TGTGCCAGCAGCCTGGGACAGGGAAACAATCAGCCCCAGCATTTT	CASSLGQGNNQPQHF
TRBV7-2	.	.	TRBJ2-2	TGTGCCAGCAGCGGGGGGGGCAGCACCGGGGAGCTGTTTTTT	CASSGGGSTGELFF
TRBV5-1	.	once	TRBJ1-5	TGCGCCAGCAGCTTGGACAGGTCGAACAATCAGCCCCAGCATTTT	CASSLDRSNNQPQHF
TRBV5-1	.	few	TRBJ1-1	TGCGCCAGCACCATTCCGGGACAACCAAACACTGAAGCTTTCTTT	CASTIPGQPNTEAFF
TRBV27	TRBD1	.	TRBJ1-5	TGTGCCAGCAGGAATACAGGGGGCATCAGCAATCAGCCCCAGCATTTT	CASRNTGGISNQPQHF
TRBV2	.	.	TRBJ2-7	TGTGCCAGCAGAAGACAGCCCTCCTACGAGCAGTACTTC	CASRRQPSYEQYF
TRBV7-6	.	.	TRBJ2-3	TGTGCCAGCAGCTTCCTGGGGCAGCGCCCTAGCACAGATACGCAGTATTTT	CASSFLGQRPSTDTQYF